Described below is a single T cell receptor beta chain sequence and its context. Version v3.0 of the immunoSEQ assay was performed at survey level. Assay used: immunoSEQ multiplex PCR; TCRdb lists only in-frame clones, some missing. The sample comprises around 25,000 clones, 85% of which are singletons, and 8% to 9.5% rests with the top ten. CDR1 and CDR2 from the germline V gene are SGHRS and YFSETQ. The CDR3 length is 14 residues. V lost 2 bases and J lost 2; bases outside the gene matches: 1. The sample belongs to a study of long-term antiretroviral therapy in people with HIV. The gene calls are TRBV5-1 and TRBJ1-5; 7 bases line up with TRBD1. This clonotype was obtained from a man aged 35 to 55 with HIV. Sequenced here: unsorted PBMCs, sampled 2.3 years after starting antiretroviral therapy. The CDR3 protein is CASSFGTGNQPQHF. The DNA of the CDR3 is TGCGCCAGCAGCTTTGGGACAGGCAATCAGCCCCAGCATTTT. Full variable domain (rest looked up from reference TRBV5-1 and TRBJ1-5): KAGVTQTPRYLIKTRGQQVTLSCSPISGHRSVSWYQQTPGQGLQFLFEYFSETQRNKGNFPGRFSGRQFSNSRSEMNVSTLELGDSALYLCASSFGTGNQPQHFGDGTRLSIL.